The rows below give T cell receptor beta chains drawn from one sample of a study of T cell responses to AZD1222 COVID-19 vaccine. TCRdb's table, derived via immunoSEQ multiplex PCR, lists solely in-frame clones and lacks some. This sample yields under 100,000 clones, of which around 90% are seen a single time; 15% to 20% belongs to the top ten. The specimen was peripheral blood, collected on day 0 of AZD1222 vaccination. These receptors were obtained from an adult in good health. The CDR3 runs from the conserved cysteine through the conserved F or W. A D gene is named only where the DNA matches it firmly. Part of the rows lack a size; the others show once, few, many or a class for expanded clones.

TRBJ2-1	once	TRBD2	TRBV3-1/TRBV3-2	TGTGCCAGCAGCCAAGGCTGGGCTAGCGGGAGTATTAGTAATGAGCAGTTCTTC	CASSQGWASGSISNEQFF
TRBJ1-5	NA	TRBD1	TRBV4-1	TGCGCCAGCAGCCAAGAACAGGGGACGAATCAGCCCCAGCATTTT	CASSQEQGTNQPQHF
TRBJ1-2	NA	TRBD1	TRBV7-2	TGTGCCAGCAGCTTAGCAGGAGGGACAGCTAATTTATATGGCTACACCTTC	CASSLAGGTANLYGYTF
TRBJ2-7	NA	TRBD1	TRBV7-2	TGTGCCAGCAGCTTACCGACAGGGACCCGCTCCTACGAGCAGTACTTC	CASSLPTGTRSYEQYF
TRBJ1-1	NA	NA	TRBV5-1	TGCGCCAGCAGCTTGGACATCAACACTGAAGCTTTCTTT	CASSLDINTEAFF
TRBJ1-6	NA	TRBD1	TRBV5-1	TGCGCCAGCAGCTTTGGACAGGGAGGTTCACCCCTCCACTTT	CASSFGQGGSPLHF
TRBJ1-2	NA	NA	TRBV2	TGTGCCAGCAGTGTGGAGGTACCCTATGGCTACACCTTC	CASSVEVPYGYTF
TRBJ1-2	NA	NA	TRBV3-1/TRBV3-2	TGTGCCAGCAGCCAAGATCACCACTTCCCTGGCTACACCTTC	CASSQDHHFPGYTF
TRBJ2-7	NA	NA	TRBV4-1	TGCGCCAGCAGCCAAAACCCTTGGGGGGGCGCTATCTCCTTC	CASSQNPWGGAISF
TRBJ1-5	NA	NA	TRBV6-5	TGTGCCAGCAGGGCTACAGTAAGCAATCAGCCCCAGCATTTT	CASRATVSNQPQHF
TRBJ1-1	NA	NA	TRBV5-4	TGTGCCAGCAGCCAGTTCCGGGACACTGAAGCTTTCTTT	CASSQFRDTEAFF
TRBJ1-2	NA	NA	TRBV28	TGTGCCAGCAGTTTCCAGGGTGGCTATGGCTACACCTTC	CASSFQGGYGYTF
TRBJ2-1	few	NA	TRBV30	TGTGCCTGGAGTATGGGAAGTGGATACAATGAGCAGTTCTTC	CAWSMGSGYNEQFF
TRBJ2-2	NA	TRBD1	TRBV5-6	TGTGCCAGCAGCCCGAGCGGACAGGCGAACACCGGGGAGCTGTTTTTT	CASSPSGQANTGELFF
TRBJ1-1	NA	NA	TRBV19	TGTGCCAGTAGTACCACGAGGACCGCGACAGCTGAAGCTTTCTTT	CASSTTRTATAEAFF
TRBJ2-2	NA	TRBD2	TRBV5-6	TGTGCCAGCAGCTTCTTCCTAGCGGCTAACACCGGGGAGCTGTTTTTT	CASSFFLAANTGELFF
TRBJ2-1	once	NA	TRBV18	TGTGCCAGCTCACGGGAACCTACCAGCTACAATGAGCAGTTCTTC	CASSREPTSYNEQFF
TRBJ1-2	NA	TRBD1	TRBV19	TGTGCCAGTAGTATAGTTACAGGGGGCAGAGGCTACACCTTC	CASSIVTGGRGYTF
TRBJ1-5	NA	TRBD1	TRBV6-5	TGTGCCAGCAGTTCCTCCGGGACAGGAGTCAATCAGCCCCAGCATTTT	CASSSSGTGVNQPQHF
TRBJ1-1	NA	NA	TRBV2	TGTGCCAGCAGTGACCCCGGGGAGACGAGTTTGAACACTGAAGCTTTCTTT	CASSDPGETSLNTEAFF
TRBJ2-3	NA	NA	TRBV13	TGTGCCAGCAGCGCCGAGTCGGATACGCAGTATTTT	CASSAESDTQYF
TRBJ2-7	NA	NA	TRBV7-6	TGTGCCAGCAGCTTAGCGTCGGACAGCTCCTACGAGCAGTACTTC	CASSLASDSSYEQYF
TRBJ2-5	NA	NA	TRBV27	TGTGCCAGCAGCAAAGATCCAGGACTTGCAGAGACCCAGTACTTC	CASSKDPGLAETQYF
TRBJ2-1	NA	TRBD2	TRBV3-1/TRBV3-2	TGTGCCAGCAGCGACACTAGCGGACCTTTAAATGAGCAGTTCTTC	CASSDTSGPLNEQFF
TRBJ2-5	NA	NA	TRBV5-1	TGCGCCAGCTCGGAAGTCCTAGTCAGCCAAGAGACCCAGTACTTC	CASSEVLVSQETQYF
TRBJ1-2	NA	NA	TRBV12-3/TRBV12-4	TGTGCCAGCAGTTTTACAGGGTCCGGCTACACCTTC	CASSFTGSGYTF
TRBJ2-1	NA	TRBD2	TRBV24-1	TGTGCCACCGGGACTAGGGGCCCCGGGGGTTACAATGAGCAGTTCTTC	CATGTRGPGGYNEQFF
TRBJ2-2	NA	NA	TRBV7-9	TGTGCCAGCAGCTTAGCGCGGGGGACAGGGAACACCGGGGAGCTGTTTTTT	CASSLARGTGNTGELFF
TRBJ1-1	NA	NA	TRBV7-2	TGTGCCAGCAGCTTAGAAGGATTGAACACTGAAGCTTTCTTT	CASSLEGLNTEAFF
TRBJ1-1	NA	NA	TRBV7-9	TGTGCCAGCAGCTTCGGGATGAACACTGAAGCTTTCTTT	CASSFGMNTEAFF
TRBJ1-2	NA	NA	TRBV7-8	TGTGCCAGCAGCTTAGCGGGGAGGGGTGGGTACGGCTACACCTTC	CASSLAGRGGYGYTF
TRBJ1-5	NA	TRBD1	TRBV7-8	TGTGCCAGCAGCTCTACGGGACAGGGCCAGCCCCAGCATTTT	CASSSTGQGQPQHF
TRBJ1-6	NA	NA	TRBV9	TGTGCCAGCAGCGCTGGGGCCAAATCCTATAATTCACCCCTCCACTTT	CASSAGAKSYNSPLHF
TRBJ1-1	once	NA	TRBV6-5	TGTGCCAGCAGTACGGACAGATCTACGAGCACTGAAGCTTTCTTT	CASSTDRSTSTEAFF